This TCR beta chain was recovered during a study of blood T cell repertoires in COVID-19. Study overall: The United States, Italy and Spain supplied acute and convalescent COVID-19 samples. The cDNA or gDNA used as material had been derived from T cells, B-cell-depleted T cells, or PBMCs.

The CDR3 length is 14 residues. CDR1 and CDR2 from the germline V gene are GTSNPN and SVGIG (reference sequence). Profiling relied on immunoSEQ multiplex PCR, and the TCRdb table lists in-frame clones only, not all of them. The sample yields more than 350,000 clones, 70% to 90% seen once. Material for sequencing was peripheral blood. The clonotype was recovered from a woman aged 30 to 39 with COVID-19, enrolled during active disease. The chain couples TRBV30 to TRBJ1-4, with D possibly being TRBD1 (6 bases). The CDR3 loop reads CACGQGLGGEKLFF. In DNA, the CDR3 is TGTGCTTGCGGACAAGGGCTAGGGGGTGAAAAACTGTTTTTT.